This TCR beta chain was captured by sequencing in a study of T cells after posttransplantation cyclophosphamide. Points from the study as a whole: Donor CD8+ memory clones often dominated recipient blood repertoires at later times. Blood and skin or GI T cell repertoires showed limited TRB overlap.

Cells defined as naive were viable CD3+CD4+ or CD3+CD8+ and CCR7+CD45RA+CD45RO-CD95-CD27+CD28+. Produced via immunoSEQ multiplex PCR; TCRdb's table is partial and in-frame only. The data contain several thousand clones, 95% of them singletons. This clone came up a few times. Its target is not known. CDR1 and CDR2 (germline): SEHNR, FQNEAQ (reference sequence). The V gene lost 5 bases and the J gene lost 2 bases, with 16 bases spanning the gap. The CDR3 sequence is 15 residues long. The chain links TRBV7-9 to TRBJ2-7; D is perhaps TRBD2 (6 bases). The TCR originated in a man aged 50-60 years. Sequenced sample: naive CD4+ T cells sorted from PBMCs. CDR3 sequence reads: CASSPHGTATYEQYF. CDR3 DNA: TGTGCCAGCAGCCCGCACGGGACTGCTACCTACGAGCAGTACTTC.